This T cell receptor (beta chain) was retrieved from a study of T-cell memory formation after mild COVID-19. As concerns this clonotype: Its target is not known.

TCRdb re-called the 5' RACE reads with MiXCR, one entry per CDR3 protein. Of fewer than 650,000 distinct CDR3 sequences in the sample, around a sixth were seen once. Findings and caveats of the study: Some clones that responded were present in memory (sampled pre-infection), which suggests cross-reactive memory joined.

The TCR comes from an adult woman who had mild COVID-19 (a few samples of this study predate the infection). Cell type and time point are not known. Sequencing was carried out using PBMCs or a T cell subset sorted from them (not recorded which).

CDR3 nucleotides: TGTGCCAGCAGACGACAGGCCAGAGGGGATGGCTACACCTTC. Protein sequence: CASRRQARGDGYTF. This chain links TRBV6-4 with TRBJ1-2; possibly TRBD1 for D (6 bases). The V gene's germline CDR1 is MRHNA and CDR2 SNTAGT. Trimming removed 6 bases at V and 6 bases at J, with 17 bases between. The length of the CDR3 is 14 residues.